The subject of this entry is one TCR beta chain. The CDR3 sequence is 15 residues long. J was trimmed by 4 bases and V by 4 bases; bases with no gene match: 8. Germline V gene lookup returns CDR1 SQVTM and CDR2 ANQGSEA. The data were obtained in a study of blood T cell repertoires in COVID-19. On the study more broadly: PBMCs, B-cell-depleted T cells, or T cells provided the cDNA or gDNA that made up the material.

Per the original methods: Using reference gene primer amplification, nucleated cell counts were estimated. Sequencing used immunoSEQ multiplex PCR; TCRdb keeps in-frame clones, though not all of them. The DNA was the basis for D and trimming; V, J and clone size are from that table. The repertoire holds about 24,000 clones, about two thirds seen once, with roughly 43% in the top ten. The sequencing sample was made of peripheral blood. V usage is TRBV29-1 and J usage is TRBJ2-3; TRBD2 matches at 10 bases. This sequence was found in a woman of 80 years or more with acute or convalescent COVID-19. The CDR3 reads CSVAWGSGGADTQYF. CDR3 sequence (DNA): TGCAGCGTTGCATGGGGGAGCGGGGGGGCAGATACGCAGTATTTT.